A single sample is the source of the 32 T cell receptor beta chains below, sequenced in a study of beta chain features in type 1 diabetes. Of the isolated RNA, all was reverse transcribed, and so the sequenced material was expressed TCRB transcripts. Assay: immunoSEQ multiplex PCR; the TCRdb copy retains only in-frame clones and omits some. The sample consists of over 65,000 clones, under 35% of them appearing once. The sequenced material came from stem cell memory CD4+ T cells from blood. The receptors come from a young woman in good health.

The chain links TRBV4-3 to TRBJ2-1; TRBD1 might be the D (7 bases). V lost 6 bases, J lost 6 bases, and 9 bases lay in between. This CDR3 comprises 12 residues. Per the germline V gene, CDR1 is LGHNA and CDR2 is YSLEER. The CDR3 DNA follows: TGCGCCAGCAGGCAGGGGGGCAATGAGCAGTTCTTC. Amino acids: CASRQGGNEQFF.

In its sample, this clone was seen a few times. The chain uses TRBV4-1 and TRBJ1-4, with a possible D match to TRBD1 (6 bases). The CDR3 contains 14 residues. Trimming pared 4 bases from V and 5 bases from J, leaving 11 bases between. Germline V gene sequence: CDR1 MGHRA, CDR2 YSYEKL. The CDR3 loop is CASSLTGPNEKLFF. The CDR3 coding sequence is TGCGCCAGCAGCCTGACAGGACCGAATGAAAAACTGTTTTTT.

This chain joins TRBV10-3 and TRBJ2-3; 11 positions match TRBD2. The V segment lost 3 bases and the J segment 3 bases; nucleotides outside the gene matches: 5. Germline V gene lookup returns CDR1 ENHRY and CDR2 SYGVKD. CDR3 length equals 16 residues. CDR3 protein: CAISDQTSGTTDTQYF. The CDR3 DNA reads as TGTGCCATCAGTGATCAGACTAGCGGGACTACAGATACGCAGTATTTT.

V and J are TRBV10-3 and TRBJ2-7; TRBD2 is a possible D gene (6 bases). The CDR3 sequence is 14 residues long. CDR1 and CDR2 (germline): ENHRY, SYGVKD. V gave up 0 bases and J gave up 5 bases, with 11 bases separating them. The CDR3 nucleotides are TGTGCCATCAGTGAGTCCGGGCGGGAACACGAGCAGTACTTC. Translation gives CAISESGREHEQYF.

The chain joins TRBV14 to TRBJ1-2, with D maybe TRBD1 (6 bases). The V gene lost 3 bases and the J gene lost 6 bases, with 20 bases spanning the gap. This CDR3 region has 16 residues. Germline-derived CDR1 and CDR2 are SGHDN and FVKESK. The CDR3 nucleotides read TGTGCCAGCAGCCAGGCAAAAGTGGACAGAAATGATGGCTACACCTTC. Translating it yields CASSQAKVDRNDGYTF.

This clone was counted between two and nine times. The rearrangement joins TRBV5-8 to TRBJ2-5; 9 nucleotides align to TRBD1. Germline V CDR1 and CDR2: SGHTS, YDEGEE. With 4 bases clipped from V and 2 bases from J, the junction kept 3 bases outside the gene matches. The CDR3 totals 14 residues. In DNA, the CDR3 is TGTGCCAGCAGCCCCGGGACAGGGCAAGAGACCCAGTACTTC. Its protein product is CASSPGTGQETQYF.

This clone occurred a few times. V and J are TRBV12-5 and TRBJ2-5; a possible D gene is TRBD2 (5 bases). Germline lookup yields CDR1 LGHNT and CDR2 FRNRAP. This CDR3 has 18 amino acids. V lost 1 base and J lost 2, with 20 bases in between. Here the CDR3 DNA reads TGTGCTAGTGGTTTGGAAAACATGACCGCCCGAGGGCAAGAGACCCAGTACTTC. Residues: CASGLENMTARGQETQYF.

V and J are TRBV2 and TRBJ1-2; 9 bases align to TRBD1. CDR3 length equals 14 residues. V dropped 3 bases and J dropped 8; count of bases not matched to a gene: 7. From germline, CDR1 is SNHLY and CDR2 FYNNEI. CDR3 DNA: TGTGCCAGCAGTGAGCCGGGACAGGGCCACGGCTACACCTTC. Its translation: CASSEPGQGHGYTF. The complete variable domain, with remaining parts taken from reference TRBV2 and TRBJ1-2, reads EPEVTQTPSHQVTQMGQEVILRCVPISNHLYFYWYRQILGQKVEFLVSFYNNEISEKSEIFDDQFSVERPDGSNFTLKIRSTKLEDSAMYFCASSEPGQGHGYTFGSGTRLTVV.

This chain links TRBV4-1 with TRBJ2-5, with TRBD2 as a possible D gene (5 bases). Trimming pared 0 bases from V and 4 bases from J, leaving 15 bases between. Germline CDR1 is MGHRA and CDR2 is YSYEKL. The CDR3 runs to 16 residues. The CDR3 reads CASSQDSFGEAETQYF. The CDR3 DNA is TGCGCCAGCAGCCAAGATTCCTTCGGGGAAGCAGAGACCCAGTACTTC.

This sequence joins TRBV29-1 and TRBJ1-1; 7 bases line up with TRBD1. With 0 bases clipped from V and 5 bases from J, the junction kept 6 bases outside the gene matches. CDR1 and CDR2 (germline): SQVTM, ANQGSEA. The CDR3 spans 14 residues. The CDR3 DNA sequence: TGCAGCGTTGAAGAAAACAGGGGTGAGACTGAAGCTTTCTTT. Protein product: CSVEENRGETEAFF. Full variable domain (missing parts from reference TRBV29-1 and TRBJ1-1): SAVISQKPSRDICQRGTSLTIQCQVDSQVTMMFWYRQQPGQSLTLIATANQGSEATYESGFVIDKFPISRPNLTFSTLTVSNMSPEDSSIYLCSVEENRGETEAFFGQGTRLTVV.

This chain joins TRBV18 and TRBJ2-2; D gene uncertain. Trimming shortened V by 3 bases and J by 4 bases, and 9 bases separated the two germline ends. In germline, CDR1 is KGHSH, CDR2 LQKENI. CDR3 length: 14 amino acids. Here the CDR3 reads CASSPRPLTGELFF. CDR3 sequence (DNA): TGTGCCAGCTCACCGAGGCCCCTCACCGGGGAGCTGTTTTTT.

This clone appeared a few times. The chain recombines TRBV30 with TRBJ1-1; the D is unclear. Per germline, CDR1 GTSNPN and CDR2 SVGIG (reference sequence). This CDR3 spans 13 amino acids. V was pared by 0 bases and J by 2 bases, with 7 bases between. This chain's CDR3 is CAWSVSVNTEAFF. The CDR3, as DNA: TGTGCCTGGAGTGTATCCGTAAACACTGAAGCTTTCTTT. The full variable domain, in which reference TRBV30 and TRBJ1-1 provide the parts outside the CDR3, is SQTIHQWPATLVQPVGSPLSLECTVEGTSNPNLYWYRQAAGRGLQLLFYSVGIGQISSEVPQNLSASRPQDRQFILSSKKLLLSDSGFYLCAWSVSVNTEAFFGQGTRLTVV.

As concerns this clone: A junction boundary mismatches the germline segment, possibly from a read error. The chain is built from TRBV6-5 and TRBJ2-4; TRBD1 aligns across 7 bases. This CDR3 has 16 amino acids. Germline CDR1 and CDR2: MNHEY and SVGAGI. The CDR3 protein is CASSYSSGTAENIQYF. DNA of the CDR3: TGTGCCAGCAGTTACTCGTCCGGGACAGCCGAAAACATTCAGTACTTC.

V and J are TRBV13 and TRBJ1-5, with D hard to call. Germline V gives CDR1 PRHDT, CDR2 FYEKMQ (reference sequence). This CDR3 comprises 14 residues. Trimming removed 2 bases at V and 1 base at J, with 6 bases between. CDR3 DNA: TGTGCCAGCAGCTTAAGCCGGAGCAATCAGCCCCAGCATTTT. Translated, it gives CASSLSRSNQPQHF. Drawing the rest from reference TRBV13 and TRBJ1-5, the complete variable domain is AAGVIQSPRHLIKEKRETATLKCYPIPRHDTVYWYQQGPGQDPQFLISFYEKMQSDKGSIPDRFSAQQFSDYHSELNMSSLELGDSALYFCASSLSRSNQPQHFGDGTRLSIL.

The J gene is TRBJ1-1, the V gene TRBV29-1; tentative D call: TRBD1 (6 bases). The CDR3 is 11 amino acids. Trimming removed 4 bases at V and 3 bases at J, with 6 bases between. Germline CDR1 is SQVTM and CDR2 is ANQGSEA. CDR3 residues: CSVGTDTEAFF. CDR3 bases: TGCAGCGTTGGGACAGACACTGAAGCTTTCTTT.

There are a few counts of this clone. The rearrangement links TRBV28 to TRBJ1-1; 7 nucleotides match TRBD1. With 5 bases clipped from V and 7 bases from J, the junction kept 16 bases outside the gene matches. The CDR3 runs to 16 residues. CDR1 is MDHEN, CDR2 SYDVKM, per germline. CDR3 in amino acids: CASSPEGTAQRGEAFF. CDR3 in DNA: TGTGCCAGCAGTCCCGAGGGGACAGCCCAACGCGGTGAAGCTTTCTTT.

The rearrangement links TRBV11-3 to TRBJ1-2; D is unresolved. The V end lost 1 base, the J end lost 4 bases, and 10 bases lay between the germline ends. Germline CDR1 and CDR2: SGHNT and YENEEA. There are 14 residues in the CDR3. CDR3 nucleotide sequence: TGTGCCAGCAGCTTAGCGCGCGTACCCTATGGCTACACCTTC. Its translation: CASSLARVPYGYTF.

V usage is TRBV18 and J usage is TRBJ2-7, with a weak D call TRBD1 (6 bases). The CDR3 length is 14 residues. Trimming took off 1 base at V and 0 bases at J, with 7 bases between the two ends. Looked up from germline, CDR1 is KGHSH and CDR2 is LQKENI. For the CDR3, the DNA is TGTGCCAGCTCACCACAGGGGGACTCCTACGAGCAGTACTTC. As protein: CASSPQGDSYEQYF.

A note on this clone: No DNA is shown, since the ends of the CDR3 on it are uncertain; the CDR3 is the one TCRdb lists. The chain links TRBV23-1 to TRBJ2-2; the table's D call of TRBD1 was not tested on the DNA. TRBV23-1 is flagged as an ORF with uncertain function. Including both end residues, the CDR3 is 17 amino acids long. The CDR3 is CASSQSRDRGPPGSCFF.

The V and J genes are TRBV18 and TRBJ1-4; D is unresolved. The CDR3 totals 19 residues. The germline CDR1 and CDR2 sequences are KGHSH and LQKENI. Trimming removed 6 bases at V and 0 bases at J, with 23 bases between. The CDR3 spells CASSVTSTDLTATNEKLFF. The DNA for the CDR3 is TGTGCCAGCTCTGTAACGAGCACAGATCTCACTGCAACTAATGAAAAACTGTTTTTT.

The DNA of the CDR3 is TGTGCCAGCAGTGACCAATCGGACAGGTGGTACAATGAGCAGTTCTTC. The encoded protein is CASSDQSDRWYNEQFF. The chain recombines TRBV2 with TRBJ2-1; 7 positions match TRBD1. The CDR3 is 16 amino acids. The germline CDR1 and CDR2 sequences are SNHLY and FYNNEI. V was pared by 3 bases and J by 4 bases, with 9 bases of the junction left unmatched.

This clone was found a few times. V is TRBV4-1 and J is TRBJ2-3; possibly TRBD2 for D (6 bases). Germline assignment: CDR1 MGHRA and CDR2 YSYEKL. V was shortened by 4 bases and J by 0 bases, with 11 bases between the two germline ends. The CDR3 is made up of 15 amino acids. The CDR3 loop is CASSPSGLSTDTQYF. The CDR3 nucleotides are TGCGCCAGCAGCCCATCGGGACTTAGCACAGATACGCAGTATTTT.

The J gene is TRBJ1-2, the V gene TRBV2; no clear D gene. The germline V gene encodes CDR1 SNHLY and CDR2 FYNNEI. The CDR3 is 13 amino acids. V gave up 1 base and J gave up 7 bases, with 10 bases separating them. The CDR3 spells CASSEERGIGYTF. CDR3 DNA: TGTGCCAGCAGTGAAGAAAGAGGGATTGGCTACACCTTC.

This clone has a handful of counts. The V call is TRBV7-9, the J call TRBJ2-3; possible D gene TRBD2, 5 bases. Germline V lookup: CDR1 SEHNR, CDR2 FQNEAQ (reference sequence). With 1 base removed from V and 14 bases from J, the gap between germline ends came to 13 bases. This CDR3 has 12 residues. The CDR3 nucleotides are TGTGCCAGCAGCTTAGTCCGTGACGGGGTGTATTTT. This gives the protein CASSLVRDGVYF. The variable domain in full, completed from reference TRBV7-9 and TRBJ2-3, reads DTGVSQNPRHKITKRGQNVTFRCDPISEHNRLYWYRQTLGQGPEFLTYFQNEAQLEKSRLLSDRFSAERPKGSFSTLEIQRTEQGDSAMYLCASSLVRDGVYFGPGTRLTVL.

The rearrangement links TRBV4-3 to TRBJ1-2; D uncertain. V lost 4 bases to trimming and J lost 8 bases, with 14 bases between them. Looked up from germline, CDR1 is LGHNA and CDR2 is YSLEER. The CDR3 totals 13 residues. Here the CDR3 reads CASSPNLDWGYTF. The CDR3 DNA sequence: TGCGCCAGCAGCCCGAATCTTGACTGGGGCTACACCTTC.

The chain carries TRBV6-6 and TRBJ2-2; D possibly corresponds to TRBD1 (6 bases). The germline V gene has CDR1 MNHNY and CDR2 SVGAGI (reference sequence). The CDR3 length is 15 residues. Trimming pared 3 bases from V and 3 bases from J, leaving 11 bases between. CDR3 DNA sequence: TGTGCCAGCAGTTATGAGGGGGTCGACACCGGGGAGCTGTTTTTT. Residues: CASSYEGVDTGELFF.

The CDR3 DNA reads TGTGCCAGCAGCTTGGGACTCGCCTACGAGCAGTACTTC. It codes for CASSLGLAYEQYF. The chain uses TRBV7-2 and TRBJ2-7; D is possibly TRBD2 (6 bases). Germline CDR1 is SGHTA and CDR2 is FQGNSA. Trimming removed 3 bases at V and 2 bases at J, with 8 bases between. This CDR3 is built from 13 residues.

The V call is TRBV11-3, the J call TRBJ2-1; a weak D match, TRBD2 (6 bases). The CDR3 is 13 amino acids. Trimming cost V 1 base and J 12 bases, with 13 bases left between them. Germline V CDR1 and CDR2: SGHNT, YENEEA. The CDR3 region has the DNA TGTGCCAGCAGCTTAGGTCGGACTACCCTGCAGTTCTTC. It yields the protein CASSLGRTTLQFF. The full variable domain, completed using reference TRBV11-3 and TRBJ2-1, is EAGVVQSPRYKIIEKKQPVAFWCNPISGHNTLYWYLQNLGQGPELLIRYENEEAVDDSQLPKDRFSAERLKGVDSTLKIQPAELGDSAVYLCASSLGRTTLQFFGPGTRLTVL.

This clone has just a few counts. The rearrangement uses TRBV7-2 and TRBJ2-1, with TRBD1 matching over 10 bases. Unmatched junction bases numbered 4, after V lost 8 bases and J lost 3 bases. This CDR3 contains 14 residues. Germline V gene sequence: CDR1 SGHTA, CDR2 FQGNSA. The CDR3 nucleotides are TGTGCCAGCGGGGGACAGGGGATCTACAATGAGCAGTTCTTC. It specifies CASGGQGIYNEQFF.

This clone turned up a few times. V and J are TRBV4-1 and TRBJ2-5; 9 bases map to TRBD1. The ends lost 0 bases at V and 4 bases at J; junction bases unmatched: 9. The CDR3 runs 17 residues. Germline loops: CDR1 MGHRA, CDR2 YSYEKL. CDR3 region: CASSQDPPGQGGETQYF. The DNA for the CDR3 is TGCGCCAGCAGCCAAGACCCCCCGGGACAGGGTGGAGAGACCCAGTACTTC.

This chain connects TRBV14 to TRBJ2-7; 7 bases map to TRBD1. After removal of 4 bases from V and 0 bases from J, the junction contained 9 bases not matched to a gene. Per the germline V gene, CDR1 is SGHDN and CDR2 is FVKESK. The CDR3 totals 16 residues. The CDR3 DNA reads as TGTGCCAGCAGCCTTAGAGGGGGCAGGAGCTCCTACGAGCAGTACTTC. It specifies CASSLRGGRSSYEQYF.

The chain employs TRBV6-1 and TRBJ1-6; tentatively, D is TRBD1 (6 bases). Germline CDR1 is MNHNS and CDR2 is SASEGT. The CDR3 covers 15 residues. V lost 4 bases to trimming and J lost 3 bases, with 10 bases between them. CDR3 DNA sequence: TGTGCCAGCAGTGCAGAGACAGGCTATAATTCACCCCTCCACTTT. It yields the protein CASSAETGYNSPLHF.